These 21 T cell receptor beta chains came from one sample sequenced in a study of cytomegalovirus exposure and HLA in healthy donors. This PCR relied on a set of 60 Vbeta primers and 13 Jbeta primers. TCRdb's table, derived via immunoSEQ multiplex PCR, lists solely in-frame clones and lacks some. The sample lists fewer than 250,000 clones; 70% to 80% were seen once. What was sequenced was PBMCs. These receptors came from a male donor in good health and CMV-seronegative.

The genes are TRBV6-5 and TRBJ2-7, with D possibly matching TRBD2 (7 bases). Germline V gene data show CDR1 as MNHEY and CDR2 as SVGAGI. CDR3 size: 15 residues. Trimming cost V 5 bases and J 0 bases, with 14 bases left between them. CDR3 sequence reads: CASSGTGRGSYEQYF. Written as DNA, the CDR3 is TGTGCCAGCAGTGGCACAGGGAGGGGCTCCTACGAGCAGTACTTC.

The chain couples TRBV19 to TRBJ1-2; the D gene is possibly TRBD1 (6 bases). V was trimmed by 4 bases and J by 2 bases, leaving 8 bases between them. Germline V gene lookup returns CDR1 LNHDA and CDR2 SQIVND (reference sequence). This CDR3 has 13 amino acids. CDR3 protein: CASSSTGNYGYTF. The CDR3 DNA is TGTGCCAGTAGTAGTACAGGGAACTATGGCTACACCTTC.

This clone was recorded only once. The J gene is TRBJ2-3, the V gene TRBV9; no definite D call. This CDR3 contains 14 residues. The germline V and J ends were trimmed by 3 bases and 2 bases, with 10 bases remaining between them. Germline CDR1 and CDR2: SGDLS and YYNGEE. The CDR3 coding sequence is TGTGCCAGCAGCGATGGGCCCACCACAGATACGCAGTATTTT. The encoded protein is CASSDGPTTDTQYF.

The J gene is TRBJ1-3, the V gene TRBV27, with 9 bases aligning to TRBD1. In germline, CDR1 is MNHEY, CDR2 SMNVEV (reference sequence). The ends lost 0 bases at V and 6 bases at J; junction bases unmatched: 12. The CDR3 has 18 residues. CDR3 residues: CASSLSEGTGLGENTIYF. CDR3 sequence (DNA): TGTGCCAGCAGTTTATCGGAGGGGACAGGGCTGGGGGAAAACACCATATATTTT.

This chain joins TRBV7-8 and TRBJ2-1; D perhaps matches TRBD2 (5 bases). Germline V gene lookup returns CDR1 SGHVS and CDR2 FQNEAQ. V dropped 4 bases and J dropped 6 bases, with 7 bases sitting between them. This CDR3 region has 12 residues. For the CDR3, the DNA is TGTGCCAGCAGCTCGGGATCCAATGAGCAGTTCTTC. It yields the protein CASSSGSNEQFF.

This rearrangement joins TRBV28 to TRBJ1-3, with 7 bases matching TRBD1. The CDR3 length is 14 residues. The germline CDR1 and CDR2 sequences are MDHEN and SYDVKM. V lost 6 bases and J lost 1; bases outside the gene matches: 3. CDR3 bases: TGTGCCAGCAGGAGGACAGGATCTGGAAACACCATATATTTT. Translation gives CASRRTGSGNTIYF.

The chain combines TRBV19 with TRBJ1-1; perhaps TRBD1 as D (5 bases). The CDR3 runs to 16 residues. Looked up from germline, CDR1 is LNHDA and CDR2 is SQIVND (reference sequence). V lost 3 bases to trimming and J lost 4 bases, with 18 bases between them. The CDR3 here is CASSIGSGGLGTEAFF. The DNA of the CDR3 is TGTGCCAGTAGTATTGGATCGGGGGGACTGGGCACTGAAGCTTTCTTT. The full variable domain, completed using reference TRBV19 and TRBJ1-1, is DGGITQSPKYLFRKEGQNVTLSCEQNLNHDAMYWYRQDPGQGLRLIYYSQIVNDFQKGDIAEGYSVSREKKESFPLTVTSAQKNPTAFYLCASSIGSGGLGTEAFFGQGTRLTVV.

The J gene is TRBJ1-3, the V gene TRBV7-2, with D possibly matching TRBD1 (5 bases). V lost 0 bases to trimming and J lost 0 bases, with 6 bases between them. Germline CDR1 reads SGHTA; CDR2 reads FQGNSA. CDR3 length: 15 amino acids. The CDR3, as DNA: TGTGCCAGCAGCTTAGCAGGGGTCTCTGGAAACACCATATATTTT. It translates to CASSLAGVSGNTIYF.

With regard to this clone: Other DNA variants within this sample encode the same CDR3. The chain joins TRBV7-6 to TRBJ2-2; 10 bases match TRBD2. Trimming took 1 base from V and 5 from J; bases not matched to a gene: 1. CDR1 and CDR2 from the germline V gene are SGHVS and FNYEAQ. The CDR3 runs to 15 residues. Here the CDR3 DNA reads TGTGCCAGCAGCTTAGTAGCGGGAGGTACCGGGGAGCTGTTTTTT. Protein: CASSLVAGGTGELFF.

The CDR3 loop is CASKSGRAFDEQFF. CDR3 nucleotides: TGTGCCAGTAAGAGCGGGAGGGCCTTCGATGAGCAGTTCTTC. The chain uses TRBV19 and TRBJ2-1; TRBD2 aligns across 10 bases. Germline loops: CDR1 LNHDA, CDR2 SQIVND (reference sequence). This CDR3 has 14 residues. J was trimmed by 8 bases and V by 7 bases; bases with no gene match: 8.

The V call is TRBV19, the J call TRBJ2-3; 12 nucleotides match TRBD1. Trimming removed 5 bases from V and 6 bases from J; junction bases left unmatched: 6. This CDR3 has 15 residues. Germline V gives CDR1 LNHDA, CDR2 SQIVND (reference sequence). The DNA of the CDR3 is TGTGCCAGTAGTCTCGGGACAGGGGGCTGGGATACGCAGTATTTT. This translates into CASSLGTGGWDTQYF.

This sequence joins TRBV28 and TRBJ2-7; tentative D call: TRBD1 (6 bases). Per the germline V gene, CDR1 is MDHEN and CDR2 is SYDVKM. The CDR3 is 15 residues long. The V and J ends lost 5 bases and 2 bases respectively, with 16 bases between them. The CDR3 sequence: CASSLTRGDTYEQYF. CDR3 nucleotides: TGTGCCAGCAGTCTAACCAGGGGAGACACCTACGAGCAGTACTTC.

The V and J genes are TRBV7-9 and TRBJ2-5; 7 bases line up with TRBD2. CDR1 SEHNR and CDR2 FQNEAQ come from the germline V gene (reference sequence). The CDR3 covers 15 residues. J was trimmed by 5 bases and V by 6 bases; bases with no gene match: 12. This chain's CDR3 is CASRPKTSAVETQYF. The CDR3 region has the DNA TGTGCCAGCAGGCCGAAAACTAGCGCCGTGGAGACCCAGTACTTC. Full variable domain (missing parts from reference TRBV7-9 and TRBJ2-5): DTGVSQNPRHKITKRGQNVTFRCDPISEHNRLYWYRQTLGQGPEFLTYFQNEAQLEKSRLLSDRFSAERPKGSFSTLEIQRTEQGDSAMYLCASRPKTSAVETQYFGPGTRLLVL.

The chain combines TRBV7-6 with TRBJ2-1; 11 nucleotides line up with TRBD2. The germline CDR1 and CDR2 sequences are SGHVS and FNYEAQ. Trimming cost V 1 base and J 7 bases; bases outside gene matches: 9. This CDR3 region has 17 residues. The CDR3 reads CASSLETGLAEPNEQFF. For the CDR3, the DNA is TGTGCCAGCAGCTTAGAGACGGGACTAGCGGAACCAAATGAGCAGTTCTTC.

This clone was seen more than once but under ten times. The rearrangement joins TRBV5-4 to TRBJ1-1, with 9 bases that match TRBD1. The CDR3 consists of 15 residues. Germline CDR1 and CDR2: SGHNT and YYREEE (reference sequence). Germline trimming cut 2 bases from V and 7 bases from J; bases unmatched to any gene: 9. The CDR3 DNA follows: TGTGCCAGCAGCTTCCTATCGACAGGGGGAGTTGAAGCTTTCTTT. Its translation: CASSFLSTGGVEAFF.

This chain joins TRBV2 and TRBJ2-1, with D hard to call. Looked up from germline, CDR1 is SNHLY and CDR2 is FYNNEI. The length of the CDR3 is 17 residues. Trimming pared 6 bases from V and 8 bases from J, leaving 26 bases between. CDR3 coding DNA: TGTGCCAGCAGGACATGGGTCAATCTTGACACACTTCATGAGCAGTTCTTC. Its translation: CASRTWVNLDTLHEQFF.

This chain uses TRBV27 with TRBJ1-2; 7 positions match TRBD1. Unmatched junction bases numbered 5, after V lost 3 bases and J lost 7 bases. The CDR3 extends over 13 amino acids. The V gene's germline CDR1 is MNHEY and CDR2 SMNVEV (reference sequence). The CDR3 protein is CASSFSAGGGYTF. The DNA of the CDR3 is TGTGCCAGCAGTTTCTCGGCAGGGGGTGGCTACACCTTC.

V is TRBV19 and J is TRBJ2-1, with a weak D call TRBD1 (5 bases). Trimming took off 5 bases at V and 0 bases at J, with 11 bases between the two ends. Looked up from germline, CDR1 is LNHDA and CDR2 is SQIVND (reference sequence). CDR3 size: 15 residues. The CDR3 DNA reads TGTGCCAGTAGTCCCCGACAGCTCTCCTACAATGAGCAGTTCTTC. As protein: CASSPRQLSYNEQFF.

This clone turned up a few times. The CDR3 loop is CASSEAALLAGNQETQYF. DNA of the CDR3: TGTGCCAGCAGTGAGGCCGCCTTACTAGCGGGCAACCAAGAGACCCAGTACTTC. The gene calls are TRBV6-4 and TRBJ2-5; 9 bases fit TRBD2. Germline V gene sequence: CDR1 MRHNA, CDR2 SNTAGT. This CDR3 contains 18 residues. J lost 0 bases, V lost 3 bases, and 11 bases had no gene match.

The CDR3 loop reads CASSEPRLAVDEQYF. DNA for the CDR3: TGTGCCAGCAGCGAACCCCGCCTAGCGGTTGACGAGCAGTACTTC. This rearrangement joins TRBV6-6 to TRBJ2-7, with TRBD2 identical over 7 bases. V trimming: 6 bases; J trimming: 5 bases; junction bases outside the gene matches: 13. This CDR3 region has 15 residues. CDR1 and CDR2 (germline): MNHNY, SVGAGI (reference sequence).

Note on this clone: Its ends do not fully match the called genes, so a read error is possible. The chain has TRBV7-9 and TRBJ1-2, with 7 nucleotides matching TRBD1. The germline V gene encodes CDR1 SEHNR and CDR2 FQNEAQ (reference sequence). The CDR3 totals 15 residues. CDR3 nucleotides: TGTTCCAGCAGCTTGGACAGGCCTCTGGGCTATGGCTACACCTTC. Translated, it gives CSSSLDRPLGYGYTF.